Listed here are 25 T cell receptor beta chains from one sample, sequenced in a study of cytomegalovirus exposure and HLA in healthy donors. Amplification used 60 Vbeta primers and 13 Jbeta primers. Assay: immunoSEQ multiplex PCR; the TCRdb copy retains only in-frame clones and omits some. In the table there are approximately 97,000 clones, over 60% of which are singletons. Sequenced material: PBMCs. Receptors were obtained from a male donor in good health and CMV-seropositive.

This chain links TRBV7-9 with TRBJ1-1; 7 positions agree with TRBD1. This CDR3 comprises 13 residues. Trimming cost V 5 bases and J 6 bases; bases outside gene matches: 6. CDR1 SEHNR and CDR2 FQNEAQ come from the germline V gene (reference sequence). The CDR3 here is CASSLYRGAEAFF. CDR3 DNA sequence: TGTGCCAGCAGCCTCTACAGGGGCGCTGAAGCTTTCTTT. Using reference TRBV7-9 and TRBJ1-1 for the parts outside the CDR3, the full variable domain is DTGVSQNPRHKITKRGQNVTFRCDPISEHNRLYWYRQTLGQGPEFLTYFQNEAQLEKSRLLSDRFSAERPKGSFSTLEIQRTEQGDSAMYLCASSLYRGAEAFFGQGTRLTVV.

The chain recombines TRBV7-6 with TRBJ2-3; 7 nucleotides agree with TRBD2. CDR3 length: 18 amino acids. Losses at the gene ends were 0 bases for V and 3 bases for J; bases not matched to a gene: 12. In germline, CDR1 is SGHVS, CDR2 FNYEAQ. The CDR3 loop is CASSLAGGVRAHTDTQYF. For the CDR3, the DNA is TGTGCCAGCAGCTTAGCGGGGGGGGTCAGGGCCCATACAGATACGCAGTATTTT.

Details on this clone: It is likely a read error: a sequence one base away is far more abundant. V usage is TRBV11-3 and J usage is TRBJ1-1; 8 nucleotides agree with TRBD1. V lost 5 bases to trimming and J lost 8 bases; unmatched junction nucleotides: 10. The germline V gene has CDR1 SGHNT and CDR2 YENEEA. The CDR3 extends over 14 amino acids. DNA for the CDR3: TGTGCCAGCAGCCAACGGACAGGGAGAGGGGAAGCTTTCTTT. Protein product: CASSQRTGRGEAFF.

The genes are TRBV30 and TRBJ2-7, with 10 bases lining up with TRBD1. With 5 bases clipped from V and 9 bases from J, the junction kept 4 bases outside the gene matches. Germline-derived CDR1 and CDR2 are GTSNPN and SVGIG (reference sequence). This CDR3 is built from 11 residues. The CDR3 nucleotides are TGTGCCTGGGGGACAGGGGAAGGGCAGTACTTC. It encodes CAWGTGEGQYF.

The chain uses TRBV7-2 and TRBJ2-2; possibly TRBD1 for D (5 bases). The CDR3 is 16 amino acids. V was trimmed by 2 bases and J by 5 bases, leaving 15 bases between them. Germline V gene data show CDR1 as SGHTA and CDR2 as FQGNSA. CDR3 residues: CASSLRQGKGTGELFF. The CDR3 DNA follows: TGTGCCAGCAGCTTAAGGCAGGGAAAAGGGACCGGGGAGCTGTTTTTT. The entire variable domain, with the rest obtained from reference TRBV7-2 and TRBJ2-2, is as follows: GAGVSQSPSNKVTEKGKDVELRCDPISGHTALYWYRQSLGQGLEFLIYFQGNSAPDKSGLPSDRFSAERTGGSVSTLTIQRTQQEDSAVYLCASSLRQGKGTGELFFGEGSRLTVL.

The chain recombines TRBV27 with TRBJ2-3, with TRBD2 as a possible D gene (6 bases). The CDR3 contains 15 residues. The germline CDR1 and CDR2 sequences are MNHEY and SMNVEV (reference sequence). Trimming cost V 4 bases and J 1 base, with 12 bases left between them. In DNA, the CDR3 is TGTGCCAGCAGTTCTTGGGCTAGCGGCACAGATACGCAGTATTTT. Residues: CASSSWASGTDTQYF.

This chain links TRBV18 with TRBJ1-1, with 10 bases aligning to TRBD1. The CDR3 is 15 amino acids. Looked up from germline, CDR1 is KGHSH and CDR2 is LQKENI. V shed 5 bases, J shed 8 bases, and the junction held 11 bases outside the gene matches. The DNA of the CDR3 is TGTGCCAGCTCAAGCCGGGACAGGGGAGTCTCAGAAGCTTTCTTT. The encoded protein is CASSSRDRGVSEAFF.

A few counts support this clone. The genes are TRBV5-1 and TRBJ1-1; 9 bases are shared with TRBD1. V lost 7 bases and J lost 1; bases outside the gene matches: 5. This CDR3 has 14 amino acids. Germline V lookup: CDR1 SGHRS, CDR2 YFSETQ. The CDR3 here is CASGPGQGNTEAFF. The CDR3 DNA reads as TGCGCCAGCGGACCGGGACAGGGGAACACTGAAGCTTTCTTT. Supplemented by reference TRBV5-1 and TRBJ1-1, the full variable domain reads KAGVTQTPRYLIKTRGQQVTLSCSPISGHRSVSWYQQTPGQGLQFLFEYFSETQRNKGNFPGRFSGRQFSNSRSEMNVSTLELGDSALYLCASGPGQGNTEAFFGQGTRLTVV.

The J gene is TRBJ2-7, the V gene TRBV5-1; TRBD1 matches 8 bases. This CDR3 region has 14 residues. Trimming at V came to 4 bases and at J to 0 bases, leaving 3 bases not matched to a gene. In germline, CDR1 is SGHRS, CDR2 YFSETQ. The CDR3 reads CASSVGQGSYEQYF. The CDR3, as DNA: TGCGCCAGCAGCGTCGGACAGGGCTCCTACGAGCAGTACTTC.

The chain uses TRBV2 and TRBJ2-1; 11 positions match TRBD2. The V gene's germline CDR1 is SNHLY and CDR2 FYNNEI. The CDR3 runs 14 residues. V trimming: 5 bases; J trimming: 12 bases; junction bases outside the gene matches: 9. Here the CDR3 DNA reads TGTGCCAGCAGTCCACCTCAAGGACTAGCGGGGCAGTTCTTC. This encodes CASSPPQGLAGQFF.

The chain's CDR3 is CASSSPVPGVYNEQFF. CDR3 in DNA: TGTGCCAGCAGCTCCCCCGTTCCGGGAGTATACAATGAGCAGTTCTTC. The chain recombines TRBV7-9 with TRBJ2-1; D perhaps matches TRBD2 (6 bases). V was shortened by 4 bases and J by 4 bases, with 17 bases between the two germline ends. There are 16 residues in the CDR3. CDR1 SEHNR and CDR2 FQNEAQ come from the germline V gene (reference sequence).

This clone was picked up a small number of times. The chain links TRBV28 to TRBJ2-6, with TRBD1 matching over 10 bases. The J segment lost 2 bases and the V segment lost 3 bases, leaving 4 bases of the junction unmatched. CDR1 is MDHEN and CDR2 is SYDVKM in the germline V gene. This CDR3 contains 17 residues. The CDR3 DNA follows: TGTGCCAGCAGTTTGAGGACAGGGGGAGCTGGGGCCAACGTCCTGACTTTC. Translated, it gives CASSLRTGGAGANVLTF.

In this sample, this clone turned up a few times. CDR3 sequence: CASSPLQLYEQYF. The DNA of the CDR3 is TGTGCCAGCTCACCACTACAGCTATACGAGCAGTACTTC. This chain connects TRBV18 to TRBJ2-7; D unclear. Trimming took 1 base from V and 4 from J, leaving 8 bases between them. The CDR3 runs 13 residues. The germline CDR1 and CDR2 sequences are KGHSH and LQKENI.

This chain uses TRBV4-1 with TRBJ2-3, with a weak D call TRBD2 (6 bases). Trimming took off 3 bases at V and 6 bases at J, with 16 bases between the two ends. CDR1 is MGHRA and CDR2 is YSYEKL in the germline V gene. The CDR3 consists of 15 residues. This CDR3 is CASSQDGTSGDTQYF. DNA of the CDR3: TGCGCCAGCAGCCAGGATGGGACTTCGGGCGATACGCAGTATTTT.

This clone has more than one count but fewer than ten. The gene calls are TRBV5-1 and TRBJ2-2; TRBD2 matches at 7 bases. The length of the CDR3 is 15 residues. V dropped 2 bases and J dropped 7; count of bases not matched to a gene: 8. Germline V gene sequence: CDR1 SGHRS, CDR2 YFSETQ. The CDR3 reads CASSFGGGANGELFF. DNA for the CDR3: TGCGCCAGCAGCTTCGGGGGAGGGGCGAACGGGGAGCTGTTTTTT.

The chain employs TRBV7-2 and TRBJ2-7; D is ambiguous. Per the germline V gene, CDR1 is SGHTA and CDR2 is FQGNSA. This CDR3 is 13 amino acids long. Trimming pared 5 bases from V and 2 bases from J, leaving 10 bases between. Here the CDR3 reads CASSVAGTYEQYF. CDR3 coding DNA: TGTGCCAGCAGCGTGGCAGGCACCTACGAGCAGTACTTC.

The chain combines TRBV27 with TRBJ1-6; 11 bases map to TRBD1. The germline gives CDR1 MNHEY, CDR2 SMNVEV (reference sequence). This CDR3 contains 15 residues. Unmatched junction bases numbered 5, after V lost 3 bases and J lost 10 bases. The DNA for the CDR3 is TGTGCCAGCAGTTTGGGACAGGGGGTGGGGTCACCCCTCCACTTT. This encodes CASSLGQGVGSPLHF.

V gene TRBV19 combines with J gene TRBJ1-1; possible D gene TRBD1, 5 bases. Germline V lookup: CDR1 LNHDA, CDR2 SQIVND (reference sequence). Deletions cut 1 base from V and 5 bases from J, with 11 bases between. The CDR3 has 14 amino acids. The DNA for the CDR3 is TGTGCCAGTAGTATAGCAGTGGGGGGGACTGAAGCTTTCTTT. It is translated as CASSIAVGGTEAFF.

V gene TRBV27 combines with J gene TRBJ2-1; D perhaps matches TRBD1 (5 bases). The germline V and J ends were trimmed by 3 bases and 0 bases, with 12 bases remaining between them. CDR1 is MNHEY, CDR2 SMNVEV, per germline (reference sequence). The CDR3 sequence is 16 residues long. CDR3 sequence: CASSFAGQSSYNEQFF. The CDR3 coding sequence is TGTGCCAGCAGTTTTGCAGGGCAGAGCTCCTACAATGAGCAGTTCTTC.

This clone was picked up a small number of times. This chain uses TRBV19 with TRBJ2-7, with D perhaps matching TRBD1 (6 bases). Germline V CDR1 and CDR2: LNHDA, SQIVND (reference sequence). V dropped 10 bases and J dropped 0 bases, with 16 bases sitting between them. CDR3 size: 14 residues. The DNA of the CDR3 is TGTGCCACCAAACAGGGTATCAGCTCCTACGAGCAGTACTTC. It encodes CATKQGISSYEQYF.

The chain joins TRBV25-1 to TRBJ2-5; 10 bases are shared with TRBD2. The CDR3 spans 15 residues. V lost 1 base, J lost 4 bases, and 3 bases stayed unmatched. Germline V gives CDR1 MGHDK, CDR2 SYGVNS. The CDR3 coding sequence is TGTGCCAGCAGTGAATCCCGACTAGCGGGAGAGACCCAGTACTTC. It codes for CASSESRLAGETQYF.

The chain employs TRBV30 and TRBJ2-7; tentative D call: TRBD1 (6 bases). V shed 3 bases and J shed 6 bases, with 18 bases lying between them. Germline lookup yields CDR1 GTSNPN and CDR2 SVGIG (reference sequence). This CDR3 spans 14 amino acids. CDR3: CAWSDGQLHSEQYF. In nucleotides, the CDR3 is TGTGCCTGGAGCGACGGACAGCTCCATTCCGAGCAGTACTTC.

The chain is built from TRBV4-2 and TRBJ2-1, with 9 nucleotides matching TRBD2. V gave up 7 bases and J gave up 4 bases; unmatched junction bases: 8. CDR3 length equals 15 residues. Germline CDR1 and CDR2: LGHNA and YNFKEQ. The CDR3 here is CASTVSGRTYNEQFF. In DNA, the CDR3 is TGTGCCAGCACCGTAAGCGGGAGGACGTACAATGAGCAGTTCTTC.

This clone was observed a single time. V gene TRBV27 combines with J gene TRBJ1-4; D ambiguous. Trimming stripped 2 bases from V and 7 bases from J, with 11 bases between. Germline lookup yields CDR1 MNHEY and CDR2 SMNVEV (reference sequence). There are 14 residues in the CDR3. The CDR3 nucleotides read TGTGCCAGCAGTTTAAAATTTTCTACTGAAAAACTGTTTTTT. This encodes CASSLKFSTEKLFF.

The rearrangement uses TRBV5-1 and TRBJ1-5; TRBD1 aligns across 8 bases. The trim removed 4 bases at V and 7 bases at J, leaving 10 bases unmatched. Germline lookup yields CDR1 SGHRS and CDR2 YFSETQ. The CDR3 is 15 residues long. The CDR3 DNA is TGCGCCAGCAGCGGAGACAGGGGCGGACAACAGCCCCAGCATTTT. Protein product: CASSGDRGGQQPQHF.